One and the same sample provided the 30 T cell receptor beta chains below, sequenced in a study of human T cells and chemical hapten exposure. In TCRdb, the RACE reads were re-called with MiXCR into one record per CDR3 protein. Here the sample spans 100,000 to 150,000 distinct CDR3 sequences, approximately 9.5% being singletons. Time point here: healthy volunteer bleed at 2 weeks. Unfractionated whole blood yielded total RNA. The source material was whole blood. These receptors all stem from a male donor in good health. Some clones in this sample may be carry-over from other donors' samples.

This clonotype has ten or more counts. V and J are TRBV29-1 and TRBJ1-1; weak D call: TRBD1 (5 bases). V lost 7 bases to trimming and J lost 1 base, with 13 bases between them. The V gene's germline CDR1 is SQVTM and CDR2 ANQGSEA. CDR3 length: 13 amino acids. This CDR3 reads CSALPTENTEAFF. The CDR3 bases are TGCAGCGCCCTCCCGACAGAGAACACTGAAGCTTTCTTT.

This clonotype was counted at least ten times. V usage is TRBV19 and J usage is TRBJ2-2; D gene ambiguous. CDR3 length: 11 amino acids. The germline V gene has CDR1 LNHDA and CDR2 SQIVND (reference sequence). Trimming stripped 2 bases from V and 9 bases from J, with 4 bases between. The CDR3 coding sequence is TGTGCCAGTAGTATACCGCGGGAGCTGTTTTTT. Protein: CASSIPRELFF. The full variable domain, completed using reference TRBV19 and TRBJ2-2, is DGGITQSPKYLFRKEGQNVTLSCEQNLNHDAMYWYRQDPGQGLRLIYYSQIVNDFQKGDIAEGYSVSREKKESFPLTVTSAQKNPTAFYLCASSIPRELFFGEGSRLTVL.

A few counts support this clonotype. The V call is TRBV10-3, the J call TRBJ2-5; possible D gene TRBD2, 6 bases. The CDR3 loop spans 14 amino acids. The germline gives CDR1 ENHRY, CDR2 SYGVKD. V lost 7 bases to trimming and J lost 4 bases, with 16 bases between them. CDR3 bases: TGTGCCATCAAGGGGCCGGGGGTTGGAGAGACCCAGTACTTC. Its protein is CAIKGPGVGETQYF.

The sample holds a few counts of this clonotype. The chain employs TRBV6-5 and TRBJ2-1, with TRBD2 matching over 8 bases. The V segment lost 2 bases and the J segment 4 bases; nucleotides outside the gene matches: 7. There are 16 residues in the CDR3. In germline, CDR1 is MNHEY, CDR2 SVGAGI. This CDR3 reads CASSYRSVAGYNEQFF. As DNA, the CDR3 is TGTGCCAGCAGTTACAGGTCGGTAGCGGGATACAATGAGCAGTTCTTC.

This clonotype has at least ten counts. The rearrangement links TRBV7-9 to TRBJ2-5; D not resolved. Germline CDR1 reads SEHNR; CDR2 reads FQNEAQ (reference sequence). V dropped 4 bases and J dropped 7 bases, with 13 bases sitting between them. CDR3 length equals 13 residues. The CDR3 sequence: CASSYDLDRTQYF. CDR3 bases: TGTGCCAGCAGCTATGACCTGGATAGGACCCAGTACTTC.

Regarding this clonotype: A much more abundant neighbour one base away suggests this may be a read error. The chain couples TRBV25-1 to TRBJ2-3, with D perhaps TRBD1 (6 bases). Germline values: CDR1 MGHDK, CDR2 SYGVNS. Trimming cost V 1 base and J 7 bases, with 12 bases left between them. CDR3 length: 14 residues. CDR3 region: CASSESGRGYTQYF. As DNA, the CDR3 is TGTGCCAGCAGTGAATCAGGCAGGGGTTATACGCAGTATTTT.

The table lists this clonotype with a few counts. The CDR3 spells CASSAGTSTDTQYF. CDR3 DNA sequence: TGTGCCAGCAGCGCTGGGACTAGCACAGATACGCAGTATTTT. The rearrangement uses TRBV7-9 and TRBJ2-3; possibly TRBD2 for D (6 bases). CDR1 is SEHNR and CDR2 is FQNEAQ in the germline V gene (reference sequence). The CDR3 has 14 residues. Trimming pared 5 bases from V and 0 bases from J, leaving 9 bases between.

This clonotype was seen a few times. This sequence joins TRBV10-3 and TRBJ1-1, with TRBD1 identical over 8 bases. Germline V CDR1 and CDR2: ENHRY, SYGVKD. This CDR3 comprises 15 residues. V was pared by 0 bases and J by 3 bases, with 3 bases of the junction left unmatched. The CDR3 coding sequence is TGTGCCATCAGTGAGTCGACAGGGGCGGACACTGAAGCTTTCTTT. It codes for CAISESTGADTEAFF.

J is TRBJ2-1 and V is TRBV14; 16 bases align to TRBD2. CDR1 and CDR2 (germline): SGHDN, FVKESK. The CDR3 runs to 22 residues. Losses at the gene ends were 1 base for V and 0 bases for J; bases not matched to a gene: 12. CDR3 residues: CASSQGRPGLAGGPSSYNEQFF. The CDR3 DNA is TGTGCCAGCAGCCAAGGTCGGCCGGGACTAGCGGGAGGGCCCAGCTCCTACAATGAGCAGTTCTTC.

V and J are TRBV7-2 and TRBJ2-1; maybe TRBD1 (5 bases). This CDR3 contains 16 residues. Germline V gene sequence: CDR1 SGHTA, CDR2 FQGNSA. V was clipped by 4 bases and J by 3 bases, with 16 bases between them. The CDR3 DNA is TGTGCCAGCAGCTCAACGGTTAGGGGCGGCTACAATGAGCAGTTCTTC. Translated, it gives CASSSTVRGGYNEQFF.

This clonotype was seen ten or more times. This rearrangement joins TRBV29-1 to TRBJ2-7; 10 bases are a match to TRBD2. Per germline, CDR1 SQVTM and CDR2 ANQGSEA. This CDR3 is 14 amino acids long. V was clipped by 4 bases and J by 3 bases; unmatched bases: 6. CDR3 DNA sequence: TGCAGCGTTGTTCGTCTAGCGGGAGACTACGAGCAGTACTTC. It codes for CSVVRLAGDYEQYF.

This clonotype has a count of ten or more. One end of the junction is discordant with germline, which a read error may explain. J is TRBJ1-1 and V is TRBV7-9; no clear D gene. The CDR3 has 13 amino acids. CDR1 is SEHNR, CDR2 FQNEAQ, per germline (reference sequence). As DNA, the CDR3 is TGCGCCAGCAGCTTGAATAGGGACACTGAAGCTTTCTTT. This encodes CASSLNRDTEAFF.

A note on this clonotype: A much larger clone lies one base from this, so it may be a read error. The J gene is TRBJ2-6, the V gene TRBV5-1; D might be TRBD1 or TRBD2, each matching 5 bases. The CDR3 has 16 residues. Germline V gives CDR1 SGHRS, CDR2 YFSETQ. DNA of the CDR3: TGCGCCAGCAGCTTAGGGACGGTAGCTGGGGCCAACGTCATGACTTTC. Translation gives CASSLGTVAGANVMTF. The whole variable domain, filled in from reference TRBV5-1 and TRBJ2-6, reads KAGVTQTPRYLIKTRGQQVTLSCSPISGHRSVSWYQQTPGQGLQFLFEYFSETQRNKGNFPGRFSGRQFSNSRSEMNVSTLELGDSALYLCASSLGTVAGANVMTFGAGSRLTVL.

The CDR3 spells CASSAGQGGNEKLFF. The CDR3 bases are TGTGCCAGCAGCGCAGGACAGGGGGGGAATGAAAAACTGTTTTTT. The chain couples TRBV5-8 to TRBJ1-4; TRBD1 matches at 10 bases. Germline values: CDR1 SGHTS, CDR2 YDEGEE. There are 15 residues in the CDR3. The ends lost 4 bases at V and 5 bases at J; junction bases unmatched: 5.

This clonotype was seen a handful of times. This CDR3 is CASSSHPSYEQYF. The CDR3 nucleotides are TGTGCCAGCAGTTCCCATCCTTCCTACGAGCAGTACTTC. The chain employs TRBV6-2 or TRBV6-3 and TRBJ2-7; D gene unclear. The germline gives CDR1 MNHEY, CDR2 SVGEGT. The CDR3 runs 13 residues. V was pared by 4 bases and J by 1 base, with 8 bases between.

There are a few counts of this clonotype. The chain has TRBV5-1 and TRBJ2-1, with 7 bases fitting TRBD2. This CDR3 spans 17 amino acids. CDR1 and CDR2 from the germline V gene are SGHRS and YFSETQ. V was pared by 4 bases and J by 1 base, with 11 bases of the junction left unmatched. CDR3 amino acids: CASSPRGGSSSYNEQFF. CDR3 coding DNA: TGCGCCAGCAGCCCGCGGGGCGGGAGCAGTTCCTACAATGAGCAGTTCTTC.

This clonotype occurred many times. The gene calls are TRBV20-1 and TRBJ1-3; D call uncertain. Trimming cost V 0 bases and J 0 bases, with 6 bases left between them. Germline V CDR1 and CDR2: DFQATT, SNEGSKA (reference sequence). CDR3 size: 14 residues. CDR3 sequence (DNA): TGCAGTGCTAGAGAGGCTGGCTCTGGAAACACCATATATTTT. Translation: CSAREAGSGNTIYF.

The gene calls are TRBV4-1 and TRBJ2-5; perhaps TRBD1 as D (5 bases). This CDR3 is built from 17 residues. The V end was cut by 4 bases, the J end by 5 bases, with 23 bases between. Germline assignment: CDR1 MGHRA and CDR2 YSYEKL. CDR3 DNA: TGCGCCAGCAGCCCAGACTTAGGGGAAATGGGAATGGAGACCCAGTACTTC. It codes for CASSPDLGEMGMETQYF.

CDR3 coding DNA: TGCAGTGCTAGAGATCAGCTATCGGGGGGACCCTACGAGCAGTACTTC. Translating it yields CSARDQLSGGPYEQYF. This chain uses TRBV20-1 with TRBJ2-7, with TRBD2 matching over 7 bases. The CDR3 covers 16 residues. Unmatched junction bases numbered 10, after V lost 0 bases and J lost 2 bases. From germline, CDR1 is DFQATT and CDR2 SNEGSKA (reference sequence).

This clonotype was seen repeatedly, ten times or more. V is TRBV29-1 and J is TRBJ1-1; D ambiguous. Germline CDR1 and CDR2: SQVTM and ANQGSEA. The length of the CDR3 is 13 residues. CDR3 in amino acids: CSGKAVPPTEAFF. CDR3 DNA sequence: TGCAGTGGAAAGGCAGTTCCTCCCACTGAAGCTTTCTTT. Using reference TRBV29-1 and TRBJ1-1 for the parts outside the CDR3, the full variable domain is SAVISQKPSRDICQRGTSLTIQCQVDSQVTMMFWYRQQPGQSLTLIATANQGSEATYESGFVIDKFPISRPNLTFSTLTVSNMSPEDSSIYLCSGKAVPPTEAFFGQGTRLTVV.

Many counts were recorded for this clonotype. The J gene is TRBJ1-2, the V gene TRBV7-9, with unresolved D. Germline-derived CDR1 and CDR2 are SEHNR and FQNEAQ (reference sequence). The CDR3 length is 15 residues. V was trimmed by 5 bases and J by 0 bases, leaving 13 bases between them. CDR3: CASSPQSRANYGYTF. The CDR3 DNA reads as TGTGCCAGCAGCCCTCAATCGCGAGCTAACTATGGCTACACCTTC.

This clonotype has a count of ten or more. This chain connects TRBV7-8 to TRBJ2-7; D might be TRBD1 or TRBD2, each matching 5 bases. Trimming stripped 4 bases from V and 0 bases from J, with 16 bases between. Per germline, CDR1 SGHVS and CDR2 FQNEAQ. The CDR3 is 16 residues long. The CDR3 spells CASSSRDPLFSYEQYF. In nucleotides, the CDR3 is TGTGCCAGCAGCTCCCGGGACCCTCTGTTCTCCTACGAGCAGTACTTC.

The chain couples TRBV12-3 or TRBV12-4 to TRBJ2-3; 11 bases fit TRBD2. V lost 5 bases and J lost 5; bases outside the gene matches: 6. There are 15 residues in the CDR3. CDR3 DNA: TGTGCCAGCAGTCCCCCACTAGCGGGAGAAGATACGCAGTATTTT. As protein: CASSPPLAGEDTQYF.

This clonotype was found many times. J is TRBJ2-1 and V is TRBV6-4; 9 positions match TRBD2. CDR1 is MRHNA and CDR2 is SNTAGT in the germline V gene. CDR3 length: 14 amino acids. With V trimmed by 3 bases and J by 6 bases, 3 bases remained unmatched. CDR3 DNA sequence: TGTGCCAGCAGTGATGGCGGGGGGGCCAATGAGCAGTTCTTC. Its protein is CASSDGGGANEQFF.

This clonotype was seen repeatedly, ten times or more. This sequence joins TRBV7-8 and TRBJ2-2; the match to TRBD1 covers 8 bases. CDR3 length: 18 amino acids. Germline lookup yields CDR1 SGHVS and CDR2 FQNEAQ. V gave up 1 base and J gave up 0 bases; unmatched junction bases: 7. The CDR3 DNA reads as TGTGCCAGCAGCTTAGGCGGACAGGGCCCCGCGAACACCGGGGAGCTGTTTTTT. It encodes CASSLGGQGPANTGELFF.

The rearrangement links TRBV12-3 or TRBV12-4 to TRBJ1-4, with D possibly TRBD1 on 6 matching bases. This CDR3 is 15 amino acids long. V gave up 5 bases and J gave up 0 bases, with 10 bases separating them. In DNA, the CDR3 is TGTGCCAGCAGTGATGGACAGCCAACTAATGAAAAACTGTTTTTT. This sequence encodes CASSDGQPTNEKLFF.

V is TRBV18 and J is TRBJ1-2; perhaps TRBD1 as D (5 bases). The germline CDR1 and CDR2 sequences are KGHSH and LQKENI. CDR3 length equals 15 residues. Trimming shortened V by 3 bases and J by 7 bases, and 18 bases separated the two germline ends. The CDR3 is CASSPSRGDDVGYTF. CDR3 DNA: TGTGCCAGCTCACCCTCCCGGGGGGATGATGTTGGCTACACCTTC.

The CDR3 is CASFKGPQGQWTEAFF. DNA of the CDR3: TGTGCCAGCTTTAAAGGACCCCAGGGGCAATGGACTGAAGCTTTCTTT. The chain combines TRBV11-1 with TRBJ1-1, with D maybe TRBD1 (6 bases). Deletions cut 8 bases from V and 5 bases from J, with 24 bases between. This CDR3 is built from 16 residues. Germline CDR1 is SGHAT and CDR2 is FQDESV (reference sequence).

The table lists this clonotype with many counts. The J gene is TRBJ1-4, the V gene TRBV20-1; tentatively, D is TRBD1 (5 bases). This CDR3 comprises 15 residues. Germline loops: CDR1 DFQATT, CDR2 SNEGSKA (reference sequence). V was clipped by 4 bases and J by 8 bases, with 20 bases between them. CDR3 DNA sequence: TGCAGTGCTAAGGGGTTCGGAGGGGTCGAGGAAAAACTGTTTTTT. This sequence encodes CSAKGFGGVEEKLFF.

This clonotype appeared a few times. The genes are TRBV12-3 or TRBV12-4 and TRBJ1-1; 7 bases align to TRBD1. This CDR3 region has 14 residues. J lost 2 bases, V lost 3 bases, and 3 bases had no gene match. The CDR3 loop is CASSLDRINTEAFF. The CDR3 region has the DNA TGTGCCAGCAGTTTGGACAGGATTAACACTGAAGCTTTCTTT.